The subject of this entry is one TCR beta chain. Its antigen is still unknown. CDR3 length: 13 amino acids. Looked up from germline, CDR1 is SNHLY and CDR2 is FYNNEI. The use of a sample-barcoded 5' primer and a J-beta primer mix characterized a second PCR of 7 to 11 cycles. TCRdb ran MiXCR on the 5' RACE reads and lists one entry per CDR3 protein. The data contain over 1,200,000 distinct CDR3 sequences, 59% of them singletons. This record belongs to a study of blood T cells in healthy people across ages. Study outcomes and limitations: It was the long-lived donors that had more naive CD4+ cells and higher diversity than aged donors. Getting older went along with TCR beta diversity per million T cells dropping roughly linearly.

This rearrangement joins TRBV2 to TRBJ2-1; D could derive from TRBD1 or TRBD2 (5 bases each). The DNA end is more similar to TRBJ2-7, so the J call may be wrong. Material for sequencing was blood. This sequence originates from a man aged 18 to 29 in good health. The CDR3 DNA follows: TGTGCCAGCAGTGAACGGGGCCTCTACGAGCAGTACTTC. It yields the protein CASSERGLYEQYF.